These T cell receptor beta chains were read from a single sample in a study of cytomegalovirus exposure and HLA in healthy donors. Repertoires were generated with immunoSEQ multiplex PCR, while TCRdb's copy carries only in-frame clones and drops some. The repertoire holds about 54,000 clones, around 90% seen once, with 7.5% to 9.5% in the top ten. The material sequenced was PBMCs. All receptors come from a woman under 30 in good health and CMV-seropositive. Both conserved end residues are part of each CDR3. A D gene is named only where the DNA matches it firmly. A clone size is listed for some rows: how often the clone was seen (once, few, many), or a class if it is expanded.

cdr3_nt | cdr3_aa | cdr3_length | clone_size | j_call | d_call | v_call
TGTGCCAGCAGCAAGCTCACCCTAGCGGGGGCCGCGAACACCGGGGAGCTGTTTTTT | CASSKLTLAGAANTGELFF | 19 | - | TRBJ2-2 | TRBD2 | TRBV5-4
TGTGCCAGCAGGGACGGGACAGGTGGGAATCAGCCCCAGCATTTT | CASRDGTGGNQPQHF | 15 | few | TRBJ1-5 | TRBD1 | TRBV2
TGTGCCAGCAGCTATGAGCGGGGGGGCATAACAGATACGCAGTATTTT | CASSYERGGITDTQYF | 16 | - | TRBJ2-3 | TRBD2 | TRBV7-9
TGTGCCAGCACCCCCCCCGGGGGGAAGTTGGATGAGCAGTTCTTC | CASTPPGGKLDEQFF | 15 | - | TRBJ2-1 | TRBD2 | TRBV2
TGTGCCAGTAGTATATGGACTAGTGGTACGAATGAGCAGTTCTTC | CASSIWTSGTNEQFF | 15 | - | TRBJ2-1 | TRBD2 | TRBV19
TGTGCCAGCAGCCTCCATTACAGGGTGGGAAACACCATATATTTT | CASSLHYRVGNTIYF | 15 | - | TRBJ1-3 | - | TRBV9
TGTGCCAGCAGCCGCGGGAATGGCGGGGGGGCCTCAGATACGCAGTATTTT | CASSRGNGGGASDTQYF | 17 | - | TRBJ2-3 | TRBD2 | TRBV4-2
TGTGCCAGCAGTCCTCCCCCCAATTCACCCCTCCACTTT | CASSPPPNSPLHF | 13 | - | TRBJ1-6 | - | TRBV28
TGCGCCAGCAGCCTGGGACAGGGTACTCAGCCCCAGCATTTT | CASSLGQGTQPQHF | 14 | - | TRBJ1-5 | TRBD1 | TRBV4-1
TGTGCCAGCAGGGAGGGACAGGGCTTGTTAGAGACCCAGTACTTC | CASREGQGLLETQYF | 15 | - | TRBJ2-5 | TRBD1 | TRBV7-9
TGTGCCAGCAGCTTGGAACGGCGGAATGAAGCTTTCTTT | CASSLERRNEAFF | 13 | few | TRBJ1-1 | - | TRBV5-4
TGTGCCAGCAGCTTCTCTTCCCCCGGGGAGCTGTTTTTT | CASSFSSPGELFF | 13 | - | TRBJ2-2 | - | TRBV7-9
TGTGCCAGCAGCTTGCGGGGGGCAGGCCCTCAAGATACGCAGTATTTT | CASSLRGAGPQDTQYF | 16 | - | TRBJ2-3 | TRBD2 | TRBV7-3
TGTGCCAGCACCCCCGGTGGTAACTATGGCTACACCTTC | CASTPGGNYGYTF | 13 | - | TRBJ1-2 | - | TRBV28
TGTGCCAGCAGCTTGGGTGGGCTGAACACTGAAGCTTTCTTT | CASSLGGLNTEAFF | 14 | - | TRBJ1-1 | - | TRBV5-4
TGTGCCAGCAGCTTAGCCTCCGGGTTGGTGTATTTT | CASSLASGLVYF | 12 | - | TRBJ2-3 | - | TRBV7-2
TGTGCCAGCAGCGTAGCTGGACAGGGGCGAGAGACCCAGTACTTC | CASSVAGQGRETQYF | 15 | - | TRBJ2-5 | TRBD1 | TRBV9
TGCAGCGTTGAAGATGGCGCCGGGGGCGGGGAGCTGTTTTTT | CSVEDGAGGGELFF | 14 | - | TRBJ2-2 | - | TRBV29-1
TGTGCCAGTAGTATAGGGTACTTTGATTCTAACTATGGCTACACCTTC | CASSIGYFDSNYGYTF | 16 | - | TRBJ1-2 | - | TRBV19
TGTGCCAGCAGCCGAGGACAGAGCCTCACCGGGGAGCTGTTTTTT | CASSRGQSLTGELFF | 15 | - | TRBJ2-2 | - | TRBV6-5
TGTGCCTGGAGGGACACAGGGGGCATCTATGGCTACACCTTC | CAWRDTGGIYGYTF | 14 | - | TRBJ1-2 | TRBD1 | TRBV30
TGCGCCAGCAGCCGTAGCCCGGGACAGTCAGCCTACGAGCAGTACTTC | CASSRSPGQSAYEQYF | 16 | - | TRBJ2-7 | TRBD1 | TRBV4-1
TGTGCCAGCAGTTACACAGGGGCAACTAATGAAAAACTGTTTTTT | CASSYTGATNEKLFF | 15 | - | TRBJ1-4 | TRBD1 | TRBV6-5